The clone carrying this TCR beta chain was recorded a few times. Its specificity is not known. With 0 bases clipped from V and 3 bases from J, the junction kept 5 bases outside the gene matches. The CDR3 runs to 16 residues. CDR1 and CDR2 from the germline V gene are ENHRY and SYGVKD. This sample is part of a study of T cells after posttransplantation cyclophosphamide. Notes on the study in general: After PTCy, TRB diversity resembled that of CNI/methotrexate controls. TRB overlap between skin or GI tissue T cells and blood was limited. Donor CD8+ memory clones often dominated recipient blood repertoires at later times.

Here immunoSEQ multiplex PCR was the method, and the copy in TCRdb shows in-frame clones only, minus some. The sample shows 36,000 or so clones, none of them appearing just once. Sequences were obtained from PBMCs. This TCR derives from a girl aged 10 to 17 in good health, CMV-negative, and a related stem cell transplant donor. The rearrangement joins TRBV10-3 to TRBJ2-5, with TRBD1 identical over 9 bases. CDR3 in amino acids: CAISESGTGKEETQYF. The CDR3 bases are TGTGCCATCAGTGAGTCGGGGACAGGGAAAGAAGAGACCCAGTACTTC.